This T cell receptor (beta chain) comes out of a study of T cell responses to AZD1222 COVID-19 vaccine. Turning to the study itself: Researchers grouped second doses given at about 4 or about 12 weeks into one pool.

General study findings and limits: Among AZD1222 vaccinees, only six were seropositive at baseline.

J lost 1 base, V lost 3 bases, and 5 bases had no gene match. The CDR3 is made up of 15 amino acids. Germline-derived CDR1 and CDR2 are SGHVS and FQNEAQ. Worth noting for this clone: Antigen specificity is unknown.

Profiled with immunoSEQ multiplex PCR; TCRdb holds only in-frame clones, not every one. The repertoire holds 240,000 or so clones, with more than 85% as singletons. This specimen consisted of peripheral blood, obtained on day 0 of AZD1222 vaccination. The chain employs TRBV7-8 and TRBJ2-7; 8 nucleotides align to TRBD2. This receptor was taken from an adult in good health. The CDR3 reads CASSLRLAPSYEQYF. In DNA form, the CDR3 reads TGTGCCAGCAGCTTGAGACTAGCGCCTTCCTACGAGCAGTACTTC.